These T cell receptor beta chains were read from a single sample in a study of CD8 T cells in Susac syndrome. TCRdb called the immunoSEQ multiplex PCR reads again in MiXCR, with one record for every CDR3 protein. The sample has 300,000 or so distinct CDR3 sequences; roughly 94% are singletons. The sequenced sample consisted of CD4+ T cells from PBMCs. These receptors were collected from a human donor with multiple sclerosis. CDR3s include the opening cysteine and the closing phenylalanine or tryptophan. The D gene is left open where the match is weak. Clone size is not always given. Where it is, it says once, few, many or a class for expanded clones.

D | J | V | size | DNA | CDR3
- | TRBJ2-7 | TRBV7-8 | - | TGTGCCAGCAGCTTAGTTCCGCAGGGTGGGTACGAGCAGTACTTC | CASSLVPQGGYEQYF
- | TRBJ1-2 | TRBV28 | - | TGTGCCAGCAGTTTGGGAAGGACATTCTATGGCTACACCTTC | CASSLGRTFYGYTF
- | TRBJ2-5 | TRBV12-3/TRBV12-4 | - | TGTGCCAGCAGTTTCTCCCTTGGAGAGACCCAGTACTTC | CASSFSLGETQYF
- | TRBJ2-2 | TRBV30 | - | TGTGCCTTCTGCATATATTCCACCGGGGAGCTGTTTTTT | CAFCIYSTGELFF
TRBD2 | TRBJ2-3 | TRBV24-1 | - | TGTGCCACCAGTGCGAGACTAGCCACAGATACGCAGTATTTT | CATSARLATDTQYF
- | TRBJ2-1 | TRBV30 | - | TGTGCCTGGAGTGCACTCGGACAGCTCCACAATGAGCAGTTCTTC | CAWSALGQLHNEQFF
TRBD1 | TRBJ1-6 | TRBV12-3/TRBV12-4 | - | TGTGCCAGCAGTTACGCCTACAGGGGTTCACCCCTCCACTTT | CASSYAYRGSPLHF
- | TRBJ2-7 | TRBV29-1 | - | TGCAGCGTTGAAAGGTTCAACGAGCAGTACTTC | CSVERFNEQYF
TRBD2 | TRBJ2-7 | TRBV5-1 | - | TGCGCCAGCAGCTTAGGCGGGACTAGCACCGACGAGCAGTACTTC | CASSLGGTSTDEQYF
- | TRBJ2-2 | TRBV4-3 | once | TGCGCCAGCAGCCAAAAGGGCCTCGGGGGTGACACCGGGGAGCTGTTTTTT | CASSQKGLGGDTGELFF
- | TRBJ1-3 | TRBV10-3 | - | TGTGCCATCGGAAGGGACGACGGAAACACCATATATTTT | CAIGRDDGNTIYF
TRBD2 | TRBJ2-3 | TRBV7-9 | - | TGTGCCAGCAGCACCGCTAGCGGTGGCGGAGATACGCAGTATTTT | CASSTASGGGDTQYF
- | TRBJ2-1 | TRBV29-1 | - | TGCAGCTCGGGCGCGGGCCCCCCTTACAATGAGCAGTTCTTC | CSSGAGPPYNEQFF
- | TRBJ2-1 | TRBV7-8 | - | TGTGCCAGCAGCACGCCGGGACTTGTCAATGAGCAGTTCTTC | CASSTPGLVNEQFF
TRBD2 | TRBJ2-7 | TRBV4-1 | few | TGCGCCAGCAGCCAGATGGGACTAGCGGGGGAGAGCTCCTACGAGCAGTACTTC | CASSQMGLAGESSYEQYF
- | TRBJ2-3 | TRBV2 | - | TGTGCCAGCAGACCAGACAGGATCGGGACAGATACGCAGTATTTT | CASRPDRIGTDTQYF
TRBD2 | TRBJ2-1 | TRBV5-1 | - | TGCGCCAGCAGCTTGGGGCTAGCGGGAGGGCCGGTGAATGAGCAGTTCTTC | CASSLGLAGGPVNEQFF
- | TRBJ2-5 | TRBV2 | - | TGTGCCAGCACCATTAACTCACCGGGGGAGACCCAGTACTTC | CASTINSPGETQYF
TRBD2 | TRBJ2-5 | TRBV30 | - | TGTGCCTGGAGTGTGTCCCTAGCGGGAGGTCAAGAGACCCAGTACTTC | CAWSVSLAGGQETQYF
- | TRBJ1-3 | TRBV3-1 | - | TGTGCCAGCAGCCAAGGCAGCGCGGACACCATATATTTT | CASSQGSADTIYF
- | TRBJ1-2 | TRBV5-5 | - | TGTGCCAGCAGCTTTGGGCAGGCGAACTATGGCTACACCTTC | CASSFGQANYGYTF
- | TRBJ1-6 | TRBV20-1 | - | TGCAGTGCTGGGGGGACGGCGAGTTTGGGGTCACCCCTCCACTTT | CSAGGTASLGSPLHF
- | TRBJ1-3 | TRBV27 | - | TGTGCCAGCAGGGGGATTTCCGGAAACACCATATATTTT | CASRGISGNTIYF
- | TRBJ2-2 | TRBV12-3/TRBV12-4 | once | TGTGCCAGCAGGTCGACAGGCGTAAACACCGGGGAGCTGTTTTTT | CASRSTGVNTGELFF
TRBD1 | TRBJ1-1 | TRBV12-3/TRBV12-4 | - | TGTGCCAGCAGGAGGGACAGGGTGAACACTGAAGCTTTCTTT | CASRRDRVNTEAFF
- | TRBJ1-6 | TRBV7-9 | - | TGTGCCAGCAGCTTCCCAGGGATTCAGGACTATAATTCACCCCTCCACTTT | CASSFPGIQDYNSPLHF
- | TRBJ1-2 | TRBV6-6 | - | TGTGCCAGCAGGCCGGGACATAATAACTATGGCTACACCTTC | CASRPGHNNYGYTF
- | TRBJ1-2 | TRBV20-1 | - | TGCAGTGCCACGGGGGGGGCCGAAGCTAACTATGGCTACACCTTC | CSATGGAEANYGYTF
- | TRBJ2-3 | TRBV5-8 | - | TGTGCCAGCAGCTTGGGCGGGAAACCTAGCACAGATACGCAGTATTTT | CASSLGGKPSTDTQYF
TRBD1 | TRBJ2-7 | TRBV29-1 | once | TGCAGCGTTCTCGGACAGGGCGAGCAGTACTTC | CSVLGQGEQYF
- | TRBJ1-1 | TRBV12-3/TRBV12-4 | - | TGTGCCAGCAGTTTGTCCCAGGGACAATCAGCTTTCTTT | CASSLSQGQSAFF
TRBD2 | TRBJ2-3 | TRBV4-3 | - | TGCGCCAGCAGCCAAGACCCCCCGGGACTAGCGGGTACGCAGTATTTT | CASSQDPPGLAGTQYF
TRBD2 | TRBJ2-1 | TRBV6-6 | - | TGTGCCAGCAACCCTAGCGGGAGGACCAATGAGCAGTTCTTC | CASNPSGRTNEQFF
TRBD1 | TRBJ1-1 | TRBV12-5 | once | TGTGCTAGCTTGCCTTTGCGGACAGGGAAGAGCACTGAAGCTTTCTTT | CASLPLRTGKSTEAFF
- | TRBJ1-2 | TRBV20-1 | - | TGCAGTGCTAGTTTCGCGTATGGCTACACCTTC | CSASFAYGYTF
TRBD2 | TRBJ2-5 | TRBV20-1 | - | TGCAGTGCTAGAGCCCGACTGGGGGGGTGGACCCAGTACTTC | CSARARLGGWTQYF
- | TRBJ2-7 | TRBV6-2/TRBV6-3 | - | TGTGCCAGTACCGGCTGGGCCGGAAAGAGCTCCTACGAGCAGTACTTC | CASTGWAGKSSYEQYF
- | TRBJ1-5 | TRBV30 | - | TGTGCCTGGAGTGTTAGACCGAATCAGCCCCAGCATTTT | CAWSVRPNQPQHF
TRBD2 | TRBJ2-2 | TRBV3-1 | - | TGTGCCAGCAGCCAAGATGTTGGGACTAGCGCATTCACCGGGGAGCTGTTTTTT | CASSQDVGTSAFTGELFF
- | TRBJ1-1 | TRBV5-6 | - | TGTGCCAGCAGCTTGGACCCGATGAACACTGAAGCTTTCTTT | CASSLDPMNTEAFF
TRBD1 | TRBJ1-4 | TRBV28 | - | TGTGCCAGCAGTGATCGACAGGGGGGAAAACTGTTTTTT | CASSDRQGGKLFF
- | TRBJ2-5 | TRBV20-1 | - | TGCAGTGCTAGCCGGGCCGGGGACCTCCAAGAGACCCAGTACTTC | CSASRAGDLQETQYF
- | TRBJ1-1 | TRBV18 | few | TGTGCCAGCTCACCGGGACTCTCGAACACTGAAGCTTTCTTT | CASSPGLSNTEAFF
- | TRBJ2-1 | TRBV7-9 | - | TGTGCCAGCAGCTTAGAGGCGGAGGTTGAGCAGTTCTTC | CASSLEAEVEQFF
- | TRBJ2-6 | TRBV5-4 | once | TGTGCCAGCAGCCCCTATACGTCCGGGGCCAACGTCCTGACTTTC | CASSPYTSGANVLTF
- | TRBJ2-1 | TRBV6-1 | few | TGTGCCAGCAGTGAGGCGGGGAGCTCCTACAATGAGCAGTTCTTC | CASSEAGSSYNEQFF
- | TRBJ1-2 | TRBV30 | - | TGTGCCTGGAGTAATGTGGACACAATCTATGGCTACACCTTC | CAWSNVDTIYGYTF
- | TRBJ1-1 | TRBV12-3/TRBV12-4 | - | TGTGCCAGCAGTTTAGTCCGGGGCCATATGAACACTGAAGCTTTCTTT | CASSLVRGHMNTEAFF
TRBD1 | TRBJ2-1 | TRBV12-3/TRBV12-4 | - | TGTGCCAGCAGTATCCAACAGGGGGAGCACAATGAGCAGTTCTTC | CASSIQQGEHNEQFF
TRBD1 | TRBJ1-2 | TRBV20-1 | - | TGCAGTGCTCACCAGGGGGGGTATGGCTACACCTTC | CSAHQGGYGYTF